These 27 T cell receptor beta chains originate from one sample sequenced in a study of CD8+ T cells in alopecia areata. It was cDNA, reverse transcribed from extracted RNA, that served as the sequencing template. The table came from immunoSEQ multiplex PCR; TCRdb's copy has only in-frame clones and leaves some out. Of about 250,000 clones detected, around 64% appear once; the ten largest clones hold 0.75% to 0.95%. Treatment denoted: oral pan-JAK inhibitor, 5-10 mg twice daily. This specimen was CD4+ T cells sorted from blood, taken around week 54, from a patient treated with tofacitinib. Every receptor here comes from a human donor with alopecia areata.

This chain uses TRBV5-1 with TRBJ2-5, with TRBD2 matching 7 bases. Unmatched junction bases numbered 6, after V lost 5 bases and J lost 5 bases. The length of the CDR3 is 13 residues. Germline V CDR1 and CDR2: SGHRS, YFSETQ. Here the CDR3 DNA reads TGCGCCAGCAGTCGGGGAGGGCTGGAGACCCAGTACTTC. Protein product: CASSRGGLETQYF.

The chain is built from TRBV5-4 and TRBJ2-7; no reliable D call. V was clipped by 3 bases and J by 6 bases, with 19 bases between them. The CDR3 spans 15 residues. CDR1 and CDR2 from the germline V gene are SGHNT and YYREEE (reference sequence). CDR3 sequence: CASSYGYGRLGEQYF. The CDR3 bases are TGTGCCAGCAGCTACGGGTATGGTCGGTTGGGCGAGCAGTACTTC. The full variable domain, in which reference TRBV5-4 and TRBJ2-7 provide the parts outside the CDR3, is ETGVTQSPTHLIKTRGQQVTLRCSSQSGHNTVSWYQQALGQGPQFIFQYYREEENGRGNFPPRFSGLQFPNYSSELNVNALELDDSALYLCASSYGYGRLGEQYFGPGTRLTVT.

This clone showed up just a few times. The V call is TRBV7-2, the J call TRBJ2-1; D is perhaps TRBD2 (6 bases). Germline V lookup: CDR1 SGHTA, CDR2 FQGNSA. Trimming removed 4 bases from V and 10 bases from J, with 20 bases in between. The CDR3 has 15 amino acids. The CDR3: CASSSSAGAGLEQFF. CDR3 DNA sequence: TGTGCCAGCAGCTCTTCAGCGGGTGCGGGGCTGGAGCAGTTCTTC. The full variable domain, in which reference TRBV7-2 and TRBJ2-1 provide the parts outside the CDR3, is GAGVSQSPSNKVTEKGKDVELRCDPISGHTALYWYRQSLGQGLEFLIYFQGNSAPDKSGLPSDRFSAERTGGSVSTLTIQRTQQEDSAVYLCASSSSAGAGLEQFFGPGTRLTVL.

DNA for the CDR3: TGTGCCAGCAGTTACGGGTCCACCTACGAGCAGTACTTC. Translating it yields CASSYGSTYEQYF. The chain carries TRBV6-5 and TRBJ2-7, with unresolved D. In germline, CDR1 is MNHEY, CDR2 SVGAGI. The CDR3 has 13 residues. With 2 bases removed from V and 2 bases from J, the gap between germline ends came to 7 bases.

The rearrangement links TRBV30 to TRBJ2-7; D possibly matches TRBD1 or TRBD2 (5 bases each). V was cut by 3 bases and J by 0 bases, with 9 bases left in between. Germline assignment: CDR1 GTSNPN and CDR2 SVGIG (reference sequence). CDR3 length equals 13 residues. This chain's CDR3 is CAWSEGTSYEQYF. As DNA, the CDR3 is TGTGCCTGGAGCGAGGGGACCTCCTACGAGCAGTACTTC.

This CDR3 is CAWSGGLLAFF. The CDR3 DNA follows: TGTGCCTGGAGTGGGGGGCTGTTGGCTTTCTTT. V gene TRBV30 combines with J gene TRBJ1-1; TRBD1 might be the D (6 bases). The CDR3 consists of 11 residues. From germline, CDR1 is GTSNPN and CDR2 SVGIG (reference sequence). Trimming took off 1 base at V and 11 bases at J, with 11 bases between the two ends.

CDR3 DNA sequence: TGTGCCACTCACTCCGGGGCGCCCGGGGAGCAGTTCTTC. It specifies CATHSGAPGEQFF. The J gene is TRBJ2-1, the V gene TRBV28; either TRBD1 or TRBD2 may fit D (5 bases each). CDR1 and CDR2 (germline): MDHEN, SYDVKM. The CDR3 sequence is 13 residues long. Trimming left V 10 bases short and J 10 bases short, with 20 bases between.

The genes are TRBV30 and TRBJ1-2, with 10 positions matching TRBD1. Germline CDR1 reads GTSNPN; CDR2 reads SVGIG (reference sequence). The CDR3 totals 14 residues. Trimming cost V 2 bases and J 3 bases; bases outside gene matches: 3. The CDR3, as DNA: TGTGCCTGGAGTCGACAGGGGGCTTACTATGGCTACACCTTC. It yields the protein CAWSRQGAYYGYTF.

CDR3 sequence: CASPGQGAGEQYF. CDR3 coding DNA: TGTGCCAGCCCGGGACAGGGGGCGGGTGAGCAGTACTTC. The gene calls are TRBV30 and TRBJ2-7; TRBD1 aligns across 12 bases. CDR1 is GTSNPN and CDR2 is SVGIG in the germline V gene (reference sequence). The ends lost 8 bases at V and 7 bases at J; junction bases unmatched: 9. The CDR3 is made up of 13 amino acids.

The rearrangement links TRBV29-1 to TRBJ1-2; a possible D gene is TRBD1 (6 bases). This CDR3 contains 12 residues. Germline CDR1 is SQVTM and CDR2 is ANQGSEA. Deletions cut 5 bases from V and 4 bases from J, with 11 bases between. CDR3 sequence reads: CSVSGEGYGYTF. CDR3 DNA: TGCAGCGTTTCAGGGGAGGGCTATGGCTACACCTTC.

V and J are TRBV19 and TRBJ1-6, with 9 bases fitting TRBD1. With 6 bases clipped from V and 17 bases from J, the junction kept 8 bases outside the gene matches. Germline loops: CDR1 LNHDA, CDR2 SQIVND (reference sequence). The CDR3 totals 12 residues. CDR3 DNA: TGTGCCAGTAGCGCCGGGACAGGGAAGTTCCACTTT. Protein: CASSAGTGKFHF.

CDR3: CASRGQGNSPLHF. The CDR3 coding sequence is TGTGCCAGCAGGGGACAGGGGAATTCACCCCTCCACTTT. The J gene is TRBJ1-6, the V gene TRBV25-1; 10 nucleotides match TRBD1. The CDR3 covers 13 residues. Germline lookup yields CDR1 MGHDK and CDR2 SYGVNS. Trimming removed 6 bases from V and 7 bases from J; junction bases left unmatched: 0.

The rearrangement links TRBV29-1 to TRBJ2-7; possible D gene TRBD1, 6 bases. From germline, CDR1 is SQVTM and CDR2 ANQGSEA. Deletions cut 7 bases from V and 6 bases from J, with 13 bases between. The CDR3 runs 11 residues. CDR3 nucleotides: TGCAGCGCCGGGTGGGGGCTCGAGCAGTACTTC. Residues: CSAGWGLEQYF.

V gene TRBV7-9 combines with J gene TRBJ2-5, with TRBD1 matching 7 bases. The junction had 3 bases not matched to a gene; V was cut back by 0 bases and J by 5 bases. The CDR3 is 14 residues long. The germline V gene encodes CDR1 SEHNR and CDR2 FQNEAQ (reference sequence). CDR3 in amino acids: CASSLAPGGETQYF. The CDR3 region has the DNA TGTGCCAGCAGCTTAGCCCCAGGGGGTGAGACCCAGTACTTC. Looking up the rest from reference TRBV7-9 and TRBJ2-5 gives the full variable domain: DTGVSQNPRHKITKRGQNVTFRCDPISEHNRLYWYRQTLGQGPEFLTYFQNEAQLEKSRLLSDRFSAERPKGSFSTLEIQRTEQGDSAMYLCASSLAPGGETQYFGPGTRLLVL.

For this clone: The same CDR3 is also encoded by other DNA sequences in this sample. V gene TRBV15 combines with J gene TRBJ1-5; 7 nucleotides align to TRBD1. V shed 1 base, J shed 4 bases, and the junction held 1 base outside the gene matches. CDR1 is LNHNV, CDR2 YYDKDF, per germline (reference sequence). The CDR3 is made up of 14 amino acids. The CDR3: CATSRGQGNQPQHF. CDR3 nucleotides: TGTGCCACCAGCAGAGGACAGGGTAATCAGCCCCAGCATTTT.

CDR3 sequence (DNA): TGCGCCAGCAGCCAAGGGCAAACCTATGGCTACACCTTC. It yields the protein CASSQGQTYGYTF. The chain has TRBV4-3 and TRBJ1-2; no firm D call. CDR3 length: 13 residues. CDR1 and CDR2 from the germline V gene are LGHNA and YSLEER. Trimming pared 1 base from V and 4 bases from J, leaving 7 bases between.

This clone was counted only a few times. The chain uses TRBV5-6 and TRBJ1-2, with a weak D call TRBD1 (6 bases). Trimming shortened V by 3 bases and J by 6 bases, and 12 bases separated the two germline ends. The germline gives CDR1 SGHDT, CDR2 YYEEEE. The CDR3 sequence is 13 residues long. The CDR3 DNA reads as TGTGCCAGCAGCTCCCCGGCAGGGGATGGCTACACCTTC. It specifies CASSSPAGDGYTF. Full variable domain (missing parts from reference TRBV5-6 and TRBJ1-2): DAGVTQSPTHLIKTRGQQVTLRCSPKSGHDTVSWYQQALGQGPQFIFQYYEEEERQRGNFPDRFSGHQFPNYSSELNVNALLLGDSALYLCASSSPAGDGYTFGSGTRLTVV.

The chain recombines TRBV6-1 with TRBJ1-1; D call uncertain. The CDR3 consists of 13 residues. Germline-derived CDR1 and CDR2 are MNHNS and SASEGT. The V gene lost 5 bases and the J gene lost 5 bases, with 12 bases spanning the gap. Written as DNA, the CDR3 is TGTGCCAGCAGTACCCCGGCGGAGACTGAAGCTTTCTTT. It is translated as CASSTPAETEAFF.

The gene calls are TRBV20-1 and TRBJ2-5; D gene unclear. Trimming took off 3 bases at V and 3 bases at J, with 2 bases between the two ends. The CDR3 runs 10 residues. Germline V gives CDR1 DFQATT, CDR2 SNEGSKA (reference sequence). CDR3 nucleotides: TGCAGTGCTAGTAAAGAGACCCAGTACTTC. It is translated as CSASKETQYF.

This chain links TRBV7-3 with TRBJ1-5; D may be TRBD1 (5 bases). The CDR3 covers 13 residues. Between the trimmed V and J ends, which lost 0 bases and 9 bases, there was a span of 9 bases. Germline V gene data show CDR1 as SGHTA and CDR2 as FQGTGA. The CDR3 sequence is CASSLTGTGPQHF. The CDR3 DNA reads TGTGCCAGCAGCTTAACCGGGACGGGGCCCCAGCATTTT.

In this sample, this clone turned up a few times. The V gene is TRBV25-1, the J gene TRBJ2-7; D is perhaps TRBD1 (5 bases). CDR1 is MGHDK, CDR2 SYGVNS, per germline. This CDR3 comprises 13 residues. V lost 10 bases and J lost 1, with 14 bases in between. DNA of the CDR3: TGTGCCACGACGCTTCCAGGGTCCTACGAGCAGTACTTC. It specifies CATTLPGSYEQYF.

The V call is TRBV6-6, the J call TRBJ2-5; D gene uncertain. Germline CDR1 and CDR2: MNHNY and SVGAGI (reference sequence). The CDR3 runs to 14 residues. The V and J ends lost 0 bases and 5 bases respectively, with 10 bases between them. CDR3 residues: CASSYSPAVETQYF. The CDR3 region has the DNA TGTGCCAGCAGTTACTCCCCCGCGGTGGAGACCCAGTACTTC.

Written as DNA, the CDR3 is TGTGCCAGCAGCTGGGGACAGGGGTTAGATTCACCCCTCCACTTT. It yields the protein CASSWGQGLDSPLHF. The V gene is TRBV5-4, the J gene TRBJ1-6; TRBD1 agrees at 10 bases. V shed 3 bases, J shed 8 bases, and the junction held 5 bases outside the gene matches. CDR1 is SGHNT, CDR2 YYREEE, per germline (reference sequence). The CDR3 has 15 residues. The variable domain in full, completed from reference TRBV5-4 and TRBJ1-6, reads ETGVTQSPTHLIKTRGQQVTLRCSSQSGHNTVSWYQQALGQGPQFIFQYYREEENGRGNFPPRFSGLQFPNYSSELNVNALELDDSALYLCASSWGQGLDSPLHFGNGTRLTVT.

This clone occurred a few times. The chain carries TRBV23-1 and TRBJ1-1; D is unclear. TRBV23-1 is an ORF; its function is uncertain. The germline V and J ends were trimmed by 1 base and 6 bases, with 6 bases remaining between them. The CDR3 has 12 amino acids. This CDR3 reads CASSQFPAEAFF. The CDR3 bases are TGCGCCAGCAGTCAATTCCCCGCTGAAGCTTTCTTT.

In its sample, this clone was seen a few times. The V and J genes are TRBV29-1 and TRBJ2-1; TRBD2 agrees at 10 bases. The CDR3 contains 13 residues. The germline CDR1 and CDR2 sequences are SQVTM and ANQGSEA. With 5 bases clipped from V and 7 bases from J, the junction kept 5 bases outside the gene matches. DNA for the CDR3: TGCAGCGTTATTAGCGGGGGGTCGAATGAGCAGTTCTTC. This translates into CSVISGGSNEQFF.

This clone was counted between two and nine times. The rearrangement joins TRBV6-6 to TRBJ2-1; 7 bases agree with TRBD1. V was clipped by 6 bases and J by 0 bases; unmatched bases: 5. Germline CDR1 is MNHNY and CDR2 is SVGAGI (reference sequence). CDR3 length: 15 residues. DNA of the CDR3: TGTGCCAGCAGCGAGGACAGGAGCTCCTACAATGAGCAGTTCTTC. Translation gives CASSEDRSSYNEQFF.

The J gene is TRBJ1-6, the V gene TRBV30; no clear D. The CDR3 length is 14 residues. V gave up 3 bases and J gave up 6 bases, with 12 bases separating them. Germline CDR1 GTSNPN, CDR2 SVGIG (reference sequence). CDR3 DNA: TGTGCCTGGAGCTCCGACCGGGGTAATTCACCCCTCCACTTT. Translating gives CAWSSDRGNSPLHF.